Listed below are T cell receptor beta chains from one sample, sequenced in a study of blood T cells in healthy people across ages. One entry per CDR3 protein, called by TCRdb with MiXCR from the 5' RACE reads. The profile shows 450,000 to 600,000 distinct CDR3 sequences, over 25% of them singletons. This same sample was also taken into another study, of T cells of mothers and their children.

Source material: blood. The receptors were gathered from a boy aged 2 to 9 in good health. CDR3s include the opening cysteine and the closing phenylalanine or tryptophan. The D gene is left open where the match is weak. Not all rows give a size; the values are once, few, many and, for expanded clones, a class.

j_call: TRBJ2-7; clone_size: few; d_call: -; v_call: TRBV7-9; cdr3_nt: TGTGCCATCGGGGGAGAGTTCTACGAGCAGTACTTC; cdr3_aa: CAIGGEFYEQYF
j_call: TRBJ1-4; clone_size: -; d_call: -; v_call: TRBV7-9; cdr3_nt: TGTGCCAGCAGCTTAGGGAACATGGGGGAAAAACTGTTTTTT; cdr3_aa: CASSLGNMGEKLFF
j_call: TRBJ2-1; clone_size: few; d_call: TRBD2; v_call: TRBV7-9; cdr3_nt: TGTGCCAGCAGCGTGACTAGCGGGGGGTCCCCTTACAATGAGCAGTTCTTC; cdr3_aa: CASSVTSGGSPYNEQFF
j_call: TRBJ1-4; clone_size: few; d_call: -; v_call: TRBV7-9; cdr3_nt: TGTGCCAGCGGTAGTCAGTACGGTGAAAAACTGTTTTTT; cdr3_aa: CASGSQYGEKLFF
j_call: TRBJ2-5; clone_size: -; d_call: TRBD1; v_call: TRBV7-3; cdr3_nt: TGTGCCAGCAGCTTCCTAGCCGGGACAGCAGAGACCCAGTACTTC; cdr3_aa: CASSFLAGTAETQYF
j_call: TRBJ1-1; clone_size: -; d_call: -; v_call: TRBV6-5; cdr3_nt: TGTGCCAGCAGTTATCGGGGAGTGAACACTGAAGCTTTCTTT; cdr3_aa: CASSYRGVNTEAFF
j_call: TRBJ2-5; clone_size: few; d_call: TRBD1; v_call: TRBV18; cdr3_nt: TGTGCCAGCTCACCGATCGACAGGGACGTGACCCAGTACTTC; cdr3_aa: CASSPIDRDVTQYF
j_call: TRBJ1-4; clone_size: -; d_call: -; v_call: TRBV7-9; cdr3_nt: TGTGCCAGCAGACGGGACATCCGGGCGGAAAAACTGTTTTTT; cdr3_aa: CASRRDIRAEKLFF
j_call: TRBJ1-2; clone_size: few; d_call: TRBD1; v_call: TRBV4-3; cdr3_nt: TGCACCAGCAGCCAAGAGGCCGGGACAGGGGGAGCCAAGGGCTACACCTTC; cdr3_aa: CTSSQEAGTGGAKGYTF
j_call: TRBJ2-1; clone_size: -; d_call: -; v_call: TRBV4-1; cdr3_nt: TGCGCCAGCAGCCAAGATCTGCGGGGACCATCCTACAATGAGCAGTTCTTC; cdr3_aa: CASSQDLRGPSYNEQFF
j_call: TRBJ2-1; clone_size: once; d_call: -; v_call: TRBV27; cdr3_nt: TGCGCCAGCAGTCCTCCCCGTCGATCAGGGTACAATGAGCAGTTCTTC; cdr3_aa: CASSPPRRSGYNEQFF